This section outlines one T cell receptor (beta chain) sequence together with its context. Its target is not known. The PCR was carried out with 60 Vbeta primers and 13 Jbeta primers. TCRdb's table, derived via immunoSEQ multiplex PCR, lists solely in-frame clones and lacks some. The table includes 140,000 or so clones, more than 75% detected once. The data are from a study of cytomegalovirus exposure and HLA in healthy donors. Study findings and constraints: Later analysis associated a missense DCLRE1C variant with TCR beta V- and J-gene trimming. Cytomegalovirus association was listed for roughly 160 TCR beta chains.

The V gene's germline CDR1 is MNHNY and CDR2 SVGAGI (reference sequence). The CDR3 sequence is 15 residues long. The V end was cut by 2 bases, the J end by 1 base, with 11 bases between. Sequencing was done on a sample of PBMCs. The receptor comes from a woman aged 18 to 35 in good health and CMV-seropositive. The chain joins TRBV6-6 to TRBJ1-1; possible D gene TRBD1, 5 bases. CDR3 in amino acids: CASSYIYRKNTEAFF. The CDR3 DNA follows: TGTGCCAGCAGTTACATCTACAGGAAGAACACTGAAGCTTTCTTT.